This paragraph reports one T cell receptor (beta chain). What it binds is unknown. CDR1 and CDR2 (germline): DFQATT, SNEGSKA (reference sequence). CDR3 size: 11 residues. V shed 6 bases and J shed 0 bases, with 5 bases lying between them. The data are from a study of T cells in Graves' hyperthyroidism and ophthalmopathy. Study-wide findings and caveats: A median around 6.8 months before onset, the model predicted ophthalmopathy.

Amplified regions were TCR beta CDR3 sequences from RNA transcripts. A first-round RT-PCR of the TCR CDR3 used the HTBI primer set. From the multiplex PCR reads, TCRdb called clonotypes with MiXCR, one entry per CDR3 protein. The data hold roughly 560,000 distinct CDR3 sequences, with roughly 14% observed a single time. Ophthalmopathy patients had moderate-to-severe active disease, CAS ≥3, NOSPECS ≥4, and disease duration under 3 months. Diagnosis rested on symptoms, serum thyroxine and TRAb, thyroid ultrasound, and orbital computed tomography. The V gene is TRBV20-1, the J gene TRBJ2-5; D call uncertain. The sequencing input was blood. The receptor's source is a woman between 35 and 50 years old with Graves' ophthalmopathy. The CDR3 DNA reads TGCAGTGCCGACTACCAAGAGACCCAGTACTTC. Residues: CSADYQETQYF.